These T cell receptor beta chains were read from a single sample in a study of T-cell reconstitution after alpha-beta-depleted transplantation in children. Via MiXCR, TCRdb re-called the PCR reads, giving one row per CDR3 protein. The data hold about 980,000 distinct CDR3 sequences, with around 30% observed a single time. This material consisted of PBMCs, mostly from graft donor cells, taken 360 days after TCRalphabeta/CD19-depleted stem cell transplant. All receptors derive from a boy under two years old who had a stem cell transplant for SCID, so the T cells may come from the graft donor. CDR3s include the opening cysteine and the closing phenylalanine or tryptophan. Only some rows state a clone size, as once, few, many or a class for expanded clones.

j_gene,v_gene,abundance,CDR3aa
TRBJ2-3,TRBV6-1,.,CASQIRGAGDTQYF
TRBJ2-5,TRBV28,.,CASSPRLAGVKRKTQYF
TRBJ2-5,TRBV4-3,.,CASSQEWHPAETQYF
TRBJ2-7,TRBV6-2/TRBV6-3,.,CASSYSMGGQGEQYF
TRBJ1-5,TRBV6-1,few,CASSPGQGHNQPQHF
TRBJ2-3,TRBV9,few,CASSVTGGYTDTQYF
TRBJ2-5,TRBV5-1,.,CASSLEGTAKETQYF
TRBJ1-5,TRBV15,.,CATSRDAPQGQPQHF
TRBJ2-7,TRBV12-3/TRBV12-4,few,CASSLGIGADEQYF
TRBJ1-5,TRBV20-1,.,CSAGGGDQPQHF
TRBJ1-1,TRBV10-3,.,CAISEWGQGRMNTEAFF
TRBJ2-5,TRBV5-1,few,CASSPGSAQETQYF
TRBJ1-5,TRBV12-3/TRBV12-4,many,CASSLRGGGQPQHF
TRBJ1-2,TRBV6-1,.,CASRLTGGEDGYTF
TRBJ2-6,TRBV12-3/TRBV12-4,few,CASSYLRGRYSGANVLTF
TRBJ2-3,TRBV4-3,few,CASSPGTGKSTDTQYF
TRBJ1-3,TRBV20-1,few,CSAGHHSGNTIYF
TRBJ1-1,TRBV4-2,.,CASSQVERRTGEAFF
TRBJ2-7,TRBV20-1,.,CSAQGRGAYEQYF
TRBJ1-2,TRBV12-3/TRBV12-4,.,CASSLERGNYGYTF
TRBJ2-1,TRBV5-6,few,CASSYLAPGEQFF
TRBJ1-3,TRBV5-1,few,CASSLVAYNSGNTIYF
TRBJ2-2,TRBV20-1,.,CSARVSPSTGELFF
TRBJ2-1,TRBV4-2,.,CASSQDGGLAGGNEQFF
TRBJ1-2,TRBV10-3,.,CAISEQGDGYTF
TRBJ1-2,TRBV4-1,.,CASSQAETGYGYTF
TRBJ1-5,TRBV29-1,.,CSVEFEGSDQPQHF
TRBJ2-2,TRBV4-1,many,CASSHGQANTGELFF
TRBJ2-5,TRBV6-5,.,CASSYFAAGEETQYF
TRBJ2-1,TRBV11-1,.,CASSHGQGPRSLEQFF
TRBJ1-3,TRBV29-1,.,CSVGGTAPNSGNTIYF
TRBJ1-1,TRBV27,few,CASSRQTEGTEAFF
TRBJ2-3,TRBV4-2,.,CASSQDRGLDTQYF
TRBJ2-3,TRBV5-5,.,CASSLDGFYTDTQYF
TRBJ2-7,TRBV6-1,.,CASKNRGRGEQYF
TRBJ2-3,TRBV29-1,few,CSVGRGVNTQYF